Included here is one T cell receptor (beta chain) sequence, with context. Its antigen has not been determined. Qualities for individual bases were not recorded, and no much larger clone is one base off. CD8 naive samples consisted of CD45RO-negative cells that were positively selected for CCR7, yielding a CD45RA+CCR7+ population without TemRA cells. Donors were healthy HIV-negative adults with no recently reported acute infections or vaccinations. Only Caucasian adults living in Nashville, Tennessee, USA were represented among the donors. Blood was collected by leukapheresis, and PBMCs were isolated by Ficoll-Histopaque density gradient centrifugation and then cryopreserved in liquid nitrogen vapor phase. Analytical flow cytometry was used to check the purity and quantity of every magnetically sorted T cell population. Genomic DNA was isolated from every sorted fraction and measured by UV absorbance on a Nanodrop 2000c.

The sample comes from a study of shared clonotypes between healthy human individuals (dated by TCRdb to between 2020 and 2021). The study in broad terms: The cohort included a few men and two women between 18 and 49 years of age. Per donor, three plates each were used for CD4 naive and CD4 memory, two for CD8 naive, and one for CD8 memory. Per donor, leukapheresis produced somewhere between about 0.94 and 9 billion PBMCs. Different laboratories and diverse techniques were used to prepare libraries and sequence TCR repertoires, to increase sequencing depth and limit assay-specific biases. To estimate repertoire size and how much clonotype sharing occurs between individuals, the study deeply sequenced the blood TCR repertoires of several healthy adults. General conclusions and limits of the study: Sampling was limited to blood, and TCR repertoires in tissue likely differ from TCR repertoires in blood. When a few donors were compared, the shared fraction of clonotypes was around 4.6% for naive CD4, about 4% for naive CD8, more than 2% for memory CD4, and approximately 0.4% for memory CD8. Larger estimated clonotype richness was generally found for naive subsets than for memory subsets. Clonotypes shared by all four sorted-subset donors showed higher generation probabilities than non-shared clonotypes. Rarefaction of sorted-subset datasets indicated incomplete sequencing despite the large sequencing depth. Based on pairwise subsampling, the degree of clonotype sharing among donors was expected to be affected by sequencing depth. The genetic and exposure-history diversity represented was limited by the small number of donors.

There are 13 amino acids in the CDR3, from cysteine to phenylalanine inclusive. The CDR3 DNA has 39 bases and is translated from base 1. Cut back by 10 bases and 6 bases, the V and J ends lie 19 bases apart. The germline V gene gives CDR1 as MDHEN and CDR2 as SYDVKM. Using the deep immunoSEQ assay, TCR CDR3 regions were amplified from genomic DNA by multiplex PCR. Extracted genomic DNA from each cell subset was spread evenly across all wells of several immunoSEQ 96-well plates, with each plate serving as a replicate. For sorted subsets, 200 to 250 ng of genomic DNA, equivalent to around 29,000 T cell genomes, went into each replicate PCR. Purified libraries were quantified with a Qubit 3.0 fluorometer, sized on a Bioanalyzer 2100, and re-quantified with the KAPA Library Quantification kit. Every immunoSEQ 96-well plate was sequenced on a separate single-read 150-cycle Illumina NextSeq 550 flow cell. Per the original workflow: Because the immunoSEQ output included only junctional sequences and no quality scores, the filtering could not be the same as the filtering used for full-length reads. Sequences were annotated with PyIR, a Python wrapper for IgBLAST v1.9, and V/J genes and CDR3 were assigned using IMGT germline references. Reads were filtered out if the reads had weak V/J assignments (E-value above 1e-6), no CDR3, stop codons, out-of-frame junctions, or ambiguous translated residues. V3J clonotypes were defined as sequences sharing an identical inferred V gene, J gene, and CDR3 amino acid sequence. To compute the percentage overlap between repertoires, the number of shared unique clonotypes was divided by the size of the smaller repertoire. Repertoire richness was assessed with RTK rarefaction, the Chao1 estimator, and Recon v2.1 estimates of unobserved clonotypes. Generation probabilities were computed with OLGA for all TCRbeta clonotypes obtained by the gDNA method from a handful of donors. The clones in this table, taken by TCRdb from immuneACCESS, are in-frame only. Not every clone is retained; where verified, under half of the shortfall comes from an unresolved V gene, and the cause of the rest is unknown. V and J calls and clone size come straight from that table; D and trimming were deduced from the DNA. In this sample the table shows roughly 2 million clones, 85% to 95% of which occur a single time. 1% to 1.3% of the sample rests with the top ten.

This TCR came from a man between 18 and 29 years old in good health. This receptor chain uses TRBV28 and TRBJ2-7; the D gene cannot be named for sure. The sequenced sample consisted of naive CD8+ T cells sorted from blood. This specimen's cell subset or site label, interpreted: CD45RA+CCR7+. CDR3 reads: CATGPETWTEQYF. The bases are TGTGCCACCGGCCCGGAGACGTGGACCGAGCAGTACTTC.